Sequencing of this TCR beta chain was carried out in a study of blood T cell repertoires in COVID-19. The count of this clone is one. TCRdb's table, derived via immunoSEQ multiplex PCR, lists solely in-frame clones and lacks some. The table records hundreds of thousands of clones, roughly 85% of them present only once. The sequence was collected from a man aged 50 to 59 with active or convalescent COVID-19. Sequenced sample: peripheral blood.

The CDR3: CASSGAGLAGWFEGETQYF. The CDR3 nucleotides are TGTGCCAGCAGTGGCGCGGGACTAGCGGGATGGTTTGAGGGAGAGACCCAGTACTTC. The rearrangement uses TRBV6-1 and TRBJ2-5; 13 bases agree with TRBD2. Per germline, CDR1 MNHNS and CDR2 SASEGT. There are 19 residues in the CDR3. V trimming: 4 bases; J trimming: 4 bases; junction bases outside the gene matches: 15.